The 22 T cell receptor beta chains below all came from one sample that was sequenced in a study of CD8+ T cells in alopecia areata. Investigators isolated RNA and reverse transcribed it into cDNA to act as the sequencing template. Produced via immunoSEQ multiplex PCR; TCRdb's table is partial and in-frame only. Of about 190,000 clones in the sample, under 80% were seen once. Treatment given: oral pan-JAK inhibitor, 5-10 mg twice daily. Here the sequenced sample was CD4+ T cells sorted from blood, taken around week 50, from a patient treated with tofacitinib. The source is a human donor with alopecia areata.

Only one count was recorded for this clone. This chain connects TRBV6-5 to TRBJ2-3, with TRBD1 matching 8 bases. The CDR3 is 16 amino acids. Trimming at V came to 0 bases and at J to 1 base, leaving 3 bases not matched to a gene. Germline V CDR1 and CDR2: MNHEY, SVGAGI. As DNA, the CDR3 is TGTGCCAGCAGTTACTCTCCGGGACAGGGCACAGATACGCAGTATTTT. Its translation: CASSYSPGQGTDTQYF.

This clone was counted only a few times. J is TRBJ2-3 and V is TRBV7-9, with D perhaps TRBD1 or TRBD2 (7 bases each). The CDR3 has 14 amino acids. The germline V gene has CDR1 SEHNR and CDR2 FQNEAQ (reference sequence). V dropped 5 bases and J dropped 5 bases, with 14 bases sitting between them. CDR3 in amino acids: CASSPDREGDTQYF. The CDR3 nucleotides read TGTGCCAGCAGCCCCGACAGGGAGGGAGATACGCAGTATTTT.

This chain uses TRBV10-3 with TRBJ2-6; 9 bases line up with TRBD1. Germline V gives CDR1 ENHRY, CDR2 SYGVKD. The V gene end was trimmed by 10 bases and the J gene end by 2 bases; junction bases not matched to a gene: 3. The CDR3 contains 14 residues. CDR3: CATRQGAGANVLTF. The DNA for the CDR3 is TGTGCCACCCGACAGGGGGCTGGGGCCAACGTCCTGACTTTC.

V usage is TRBV10-3 and J usage is TRBJ2-7; D unclear. V was shortened by 5 bases and J by 7 bases, with 9 bases between the two germline ends. CDR1 is ENHRY and CDR2 is SYGVKD in the germline V gene. This CDR3 has 11 amino acids. This CDR3 reads CAISRGAEQYF. The CDR3, as DNA: TGTGCCATCAGTCGAGGAGCAGAGCAGTACTTC.

The rearrangement uses TRBV29-1 and TRBJ2-1; D possibly uses TRBD1 or TRBD2 (5 bases each). CDR1 SQVTM and CDR2 ANQGSEA come from the germline V gene. Trimming shortened V by 8 bases and J by 9 bases, and 20 bases separated the two germline ends. The CDR3 has 13 residues. CDR3 in DNA: TGCAGCCTCCGGGACCTGGGGATGGGTGAGCAGTTCTTC. It specifies CSLRDLGMGEQFF.

This clone occurred once. The gene calls are TRBV14 and TRBJ1-1; the match to TRBD1 covers 7 bases. V trimming: 4 bases; J trimming: 4 bases; junction bases outside the gene matches: 6. Germline CDR1 reads SGHDN; CDR2 reads FVKESK. CDR3 length: 14 amino acids. This chain's CDR3 is CASSPSTGFTEAFF. The CDR3 region has the DNA TGTGCCAGCAGCCCATCGACAGGGTTCACTGAAGCTTTCTTT.

The chain employs TRBV29-1 and TRBJ1-2, with D maybe TRBD1 (6 bases). This CDR3 comprises 12 residues. Per germline, CDR1 SQVTM and CDR2 ANQGSEA. V was clipped by 6 bases and J by 4 bases, with 12 bases between them. CDR3: CSVTQGRYGYTF. The CDR3 DNA is TGCAGCGTCACTCAGGGGCGCTATGGCTACACCTTC.

This clone was observed a handful of times. The chain recombines TRBV2 with TRBJ2-3; 9 nucleotides match TRBD1. The germline V gene encodes CDR1 SNHLY and CDR2 FYNNEI. CDR3 length: 17 residues. Germline trimming cut 7 bases from V and 6 bases from J; bases unmatched to any gene: 17. The CDR3 sequence: CASKRSPRDRVPDTQYF. In DNA form, the CDR3 reads TGTGCCAGCAAAAGAAGTCCCCGGGACAGGGTGCCCGATACGCAGTATTTT.

The CDR3 DNA is TGTGCCTCTAGCGGGGGGGCAGTATATGGCTACACCTTC. Encoded protein: CASSGGAVYGYTF. The chain is built from TRBV30 and TRBJ1-2, with D tentatively TRBD1 (6 bases). CDR1 is GTSNPN, CDR2 SVGIG, per germline (reference sequence). Trimming shortened V by 7 bases and J by 5 bases, and 17 bases separated the two germline ends. This CDR3 comprises 13 residues.

This clone was seen only once. The chain couples TRBV27 to TRBJ1-6; TRBD1 matches at 9 bases. The CDR3 has 14 amino acids. Germline assignment: CDR1 MNHEY and CDR2 SMNVEV (reference sequence). V dropped 3 bases and J dropped 11; count of bases not matched to a gene: 5. CDR3 loop: CASSFWTGEAPLHF. Here the CDR3 DNA reads TGTGCCAGCAGTTTTTGGACAGGGGAAGCACCCCTCCACTTT.

This clone was detected only once. The rearrangement uses TRBV4-3 and TRBJ1-2, with 8 bases aligning to TRBD1. Per the germline V gene, CDR1 is LGHNA and CDR2 is YSLEER. V dropped 4 bases and J dropped 0; count of bases not matched to a gene: 4. CDR3 size: 15 residues. For the CDR3, the DNA is TGCGCCAGCAGCCCTGACAGGGGAGCTAACTATGGCTACACCTTC. Encoded protein: CASSPDRGANYGYTF.

CDR3 amino acids: CASRDRVYEQYF. CDR3 nucleotides: TGTGCCAGCAGGGACCGGGTCTACGAGCAGTACTTC. The chain recombines TRBV28 with TRBJ2-7; no reliable D call. V was trimmed by 6 bases and J by 3 bases, leaving 9 bases between them. Germline V gives CDR1 MDHEN, CDR2 SYDVKM. This CDR3 is built from 12 residues.

The J gene is TRBJ1-4, the V gene TRBV2; 7 positions match TRBD1. The CDR3 runs to 13 residues. V shed 3 bases and J 8 bases; nucleotides not matched to a gene: 3. In germline, CDR1 is SNHLY, CDR2 FYNNEI. The CDR3 loop is CASSETGNEKLFF. In nucleotides, the CDR3 is TGTGCCAGCAGTGAGACAGGGAACGAAAAACTGTTTTTT.

The V gene is TRBV5-1, the J gene TRBJ1-1; D gene uncertain. Germline V gives CDR1 SGHRS, CDR2 YFSETQ. The CDR3 covers 13 residues. V shed 2 bases and J shed 1 base, with 6 bases lying between them. The CDR3 region has the DNA TGCGCCAGCAGCTTTAGCTGGAACACTGAAGCTTTCTTT. Amino acids: CASSFSWNTEAFF.

V is TRBV6-5 and J is TRBJ2-1, with 7 bases aligning to TRBD2. V trimming: 4 bases; J trimming: 7 bases; junction bases outside the gene matches: 4. Germline loops: CDR1 MNHEY, CDR2 SVGAGI. The CDR3 spans 13 residues. The CDR3 is CASSSWRGNEQFF. The CDR3 DNA reads TGTGCCAGCAGTTCTTGGCGGGGGAATGAGCAGTTCTTC.

The chain joins TRBV5-1 to TRBJ1-2; unclear D gene. CDR1 is SGHRS and CDR2 is YFSETQ in the germline V gene. There are 13 residues in the CDR3. Trimming stripped 0 bases from V and 4 bases from J, with 7 bases between. CDR3 in DNA: TGCGCCAGCAGCTTGGGAGATAGCTATGGCTACACCTTC. It is translated as CASSLGDSYGYTF.

The rearrangement joins TRBV6-5 to TRBJ1-2; 9 bases map to TRBD1. The junction had 3 bases not matched to a gene; V was cut back by 0 bases and J by 4 bases. Germline V CDR1 and CDR2: MNHEY, SVGAGI. The CDR3 totals 15 residues. The CDR3 DNA follows: TGTGCCAGCAGTTACTCGGGACAGGGTGTCTATGGCTACACCTTC. Translating it yields CASSYSGQGVYGYTF.

This CDR3 is CASSLTSGSPQETQYF. The CDR3 bases are TGTGCCAGTAGCCTGACTAGTGGGAGCCCACAAGAGACCCAGTACTTC. This chain connects TRBV19 to TRBJ2-5; possibly TRBD2 for D (6 bases). Trimming stripped 6 bases from V and 2 bases from J, with 19 bases between. The CDR3 sequence is 16 residues long. CDR1 is LNHDA, CDR2 SQIVND, per germline (reference sequence). The full variable domain, rest sourced from reference TRBV19 and TRBJ2-5, is DGGITQSPKYLFRKEGQNVTLSCEQNLNHDAMYWYRQDPGQGLRLIYYSQIVNDFQKGDIAEGYSVSREKKESFPLTVTSAQKNPTAFYLCASSLTSGSPQETQYFGPGTRLLVL.

This chain connects TRBV30 to TRBJ2-6; tentatively, D is TRBD2 (5 bases). The V gene lost 8 bases and the J gene lost 0 bases, with 11 bases spanning the gap. CDR3 length: 14 residues. Germline V gives CDR1 GTSNPN, CDR2 SVGIG (reference sequence). The chain's CDR3 is CARSGSSGANVLTF. The CDR3, as DNA: TGTGCCCGATCGGGGAGCTCTGGGGCCAACGTCCTGACTTTC.

This chain joins TRBV4-3 and TRBJ2-3, with 13 bases that match TRBD2. Trimming took 0 bases from V and 4 from J; bases not matched to a gene: 4. There are 17 residues in the CDR3. Germline V gives CDR1 LGHNA, CDR2 YSLEER. This chain's CDR3 is CASSQDEGTSGADTQYF. The CDR3 nucleotides are TGCGCCAGCAGCCAAGATGAGGGGACTAGCGGGGCAGATACGCAGTATTTT.

J is TRBJ2-2 and V is TRBV2; D not resolved. The germline V gene has CDR1 SNHLY and CDR2 FYNNEI. The V end lost 6 bases, the J end lost 4 bases, and 12 bases lay between the germline ends. There are 14 residues in the CDR3. The CDR3 loop is CASSKDRSTGELFF. The CDR3 bases are TGTGCCAGCAGCAAGGATAGGAGCACCGGGGAGCTGTTTTTT.

The V gene is TRBV7-8, the J gene TRBJ1-6; D not resolved. Trimming took off 2 bases at V and 0 bases at J, with 14 bases between the two ends. The germline gives CDR1 SGHVS, CDR2 FQNEAQ. The CDR3 loop spans 18 amino acids. The DNA of the CDR3 is TGTGCCAGCAGCTTATTTGAAAGACTCTCCTCCTATAATTCACCCCTCCACTTT. Its translation: CASSLFERLSSYNSPLHF.